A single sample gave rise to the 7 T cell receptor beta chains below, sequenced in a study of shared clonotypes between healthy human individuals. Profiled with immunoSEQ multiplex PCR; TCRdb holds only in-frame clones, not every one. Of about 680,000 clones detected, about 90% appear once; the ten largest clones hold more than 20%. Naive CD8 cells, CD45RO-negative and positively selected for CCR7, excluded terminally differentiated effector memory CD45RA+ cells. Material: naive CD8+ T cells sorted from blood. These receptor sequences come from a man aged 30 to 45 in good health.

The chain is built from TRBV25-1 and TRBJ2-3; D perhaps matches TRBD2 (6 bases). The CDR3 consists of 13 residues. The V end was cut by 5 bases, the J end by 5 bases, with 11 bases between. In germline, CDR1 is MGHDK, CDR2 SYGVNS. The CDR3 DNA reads TGTGCCAGCAGTCGACTAGGCCGAGATACGCAGTATTTT. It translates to CASSRLGRDTQYF.

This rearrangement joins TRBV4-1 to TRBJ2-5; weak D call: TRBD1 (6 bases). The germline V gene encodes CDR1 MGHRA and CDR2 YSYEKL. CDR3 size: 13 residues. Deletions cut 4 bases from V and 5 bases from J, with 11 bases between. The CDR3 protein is CASSRTGLETQYF. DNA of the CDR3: TGCGCCAGCAGCCGAACAGGGTTGGAGACCCAGTACTTC.

The CDR3 nucleotides read TGTGCCAGCAGTCTCGGACCTGGGGAGACCCAGTACTTC. It yields the protein CASSLGPGETQYF. The chain has TRBV27 and TRBJ2-5; D ambiguous. This CDR3 comprises 13 residues. V dropped 5 bases and J dropped 5 bases, with 12 bases sitting between them. The germline CDR1 and CDR2 sequences are MNHEY and SMNVEV (reference sequence).

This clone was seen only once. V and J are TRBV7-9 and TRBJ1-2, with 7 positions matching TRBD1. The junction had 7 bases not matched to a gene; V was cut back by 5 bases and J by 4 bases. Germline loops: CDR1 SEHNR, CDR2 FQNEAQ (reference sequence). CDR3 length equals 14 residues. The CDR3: CASSLQGYGYGYTF. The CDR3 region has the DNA TGTGCCAGCAGCCTACAGGGGTACGGCTATGGCTACACCTTC.

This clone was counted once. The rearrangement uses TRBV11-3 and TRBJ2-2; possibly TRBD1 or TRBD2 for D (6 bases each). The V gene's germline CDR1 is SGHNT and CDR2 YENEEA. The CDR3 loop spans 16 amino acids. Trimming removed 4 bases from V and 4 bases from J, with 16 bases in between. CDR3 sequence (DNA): TGTGCCAGCAGCTCGTGGGGGGCCGGCGGCACCGGGGAGCTGTTTTTT. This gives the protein CASSSWGAGGTGELFF. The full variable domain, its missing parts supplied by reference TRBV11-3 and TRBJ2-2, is EAGVVQSPRYKIIEKKQPVAFWCNPISGHNTLYWYLQNLGQGPELLIRYENEEAVDDSQLPKDRFSAERLKGVDSTLKIQPAELGDSAVYLCASSSWGAGGTGELFFGEGSRLTVL.

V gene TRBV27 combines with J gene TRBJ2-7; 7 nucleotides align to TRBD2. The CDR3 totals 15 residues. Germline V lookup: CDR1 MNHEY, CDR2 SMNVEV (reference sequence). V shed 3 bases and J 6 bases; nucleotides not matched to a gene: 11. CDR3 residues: CASSLGGAPGTEQYF. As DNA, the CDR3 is TGTGCCAGCAGTTTGGGAGGGGCGCCGGGGACCGAGCAGTACTTC.

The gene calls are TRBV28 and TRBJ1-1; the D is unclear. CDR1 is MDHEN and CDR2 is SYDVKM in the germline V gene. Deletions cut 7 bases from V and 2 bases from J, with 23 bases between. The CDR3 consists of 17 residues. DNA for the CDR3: TGTGCCAGCAACTCAGACCTCAACATTCAGAGAAACACTGAAGCTTTCTTT. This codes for CASNSDLNIQRNTEAFF.